The 25 T cell receptor beta chains below come from one sample, sequenced in a study of T cells after yellow fever vaccination. Each CDR3 protein is one row after TCRdb ran MiXCR on the 5' RACE reads. Here the sample spans hundreds of thousands of distinct CDR3 sequences, approximately 13% being singletons. Material: CD4+ T cells sorted from PBMCs, obtained 15 days after the yellow fever booster vaccination. The receptors were sampled from a man aged 18 to 29 who received the YFV17D yellow fever vaccine.

This sequence joins TRBV7-9 and TRBJ2-3; 9 bases fit TRBD1. Per germline, CDR1 SEHNR and CDR2 FQNEAQ (reference sequence). This CDR3 has 14 residues. V trimming: 3 bases; J trimming: 6 bases; junction bases outside the gene matches: 4. The CDR3 DNA is TGTGCCAGCAGCTTGGGACAGGGTCTGGATACGCAGTATTTT. This codes for CASSLGQGLDTQYF.

This clonotype was seen ten or more times. Here the CDR3 DNA reads TGCGCCAGCAGCAGCCAGGGTTTAGGCACCGGGGAGCTGTTTTTT. Protein: CASSSQGLGTGELFF. V is TRBV5-1 and J is TRBJ2-2; possible D gene TRBD1, 5 bases. Trimming removed 4 bases at V and 4 bases at J, with 14 bases between. Germline V lookup: CDR1 SGHRS, CDR2 YFSETQ. CDR3 length: 15 residues.

The CDR3 bases are TGTGCCAGCTCACGGGACAGGGGGGATCAGCCCCAGCATTTT. Residues: CASSRDRGDQPQHF. The chain employs TRBV18 and TRBJ1-5, with TRBD1 matching over 11 bases. Per germline, CDR1 KGHSH and CDR2 LQKENI. V lost 4 bases and J lost 5; bases outside the gene matches: 1. The CDR3 spans 14 residues.

This clonotype was detected only a few times. This chain joins TRBV7-2 and TRBJ2-1; 13 bases fit TRBD2. CDR1 and CDR2 (germline): SGHTA, FQGNSA. This CDR3 spans 15 amino acids. The V segment lost 3 bases and the J segment 6 bases; nucleotides outside the gene matches: 2. CDR3 nucleotide sequence: TGTGCCAGCAGCTTGGGGACTAGCGGGGCCAATGAGCAGTTCTTC. This codes for CASSLGTSGANEQFF.

The J gene is TRBJ2-3, the V gene TRBV28, with 7 bases lining up with TRBD2. J lost 2 bases, V lost 8 bases, and 4 bases had no gene match. The germline gives CDR1 MDHEN, CDR2 SYDVKM. The CDR3 loop spans 13 amino acids. CDR3 sequence: CASLGLNTDTQYF. The CDR3, as DNA: TGTGCCAGCCTGGGACTAAACACAGATACGCAGTATTTT.

This clonotype was observed at least ten times. This chain links TRBV5-1 with TRBJ2-3, with D unresolved. Trimming shortened V by 0 bases and J by 2 bases, and 7 bases separated the two germline ends. This CDR3 has 14 amino acids. Germline V gene data show CDR1 as SGHRS and CDR2 as YFSETQ. This CDR3 is CASSLVGITDTQYF. Here the CDR3 DNA reads TGCGCCAGCAGCTTGGTAGGGATCACAGATACGCAGTATTTT.

This clonotype turned up a few times. The V gene is TRBV9, the J gene TRBJ2-2, with TRBD1 matching 7 bases. This CDR3 spans 15 amino acids. V gave up 4 bases and J gave up 6 bases; unmatched junction bases: 9. CDR1 and CDR2 from the germline V gene are SGDLS and YYNGEE. CDR3 nucleotide sequence: TGTGCCAGCAGCCCGAGGACAGGTCCGCCCGGGGAGCTGTTTTTT. Encoded protein: CASSPRTGPPGELFF.

The chain uses TRBV21-1 and TRBJ1-3; TRBD1 reflects the table's D call only, with no check against the DNA. TRBV21-1 is a pseudogene locus. The CDR3 covers 18 residues. CDR3 nucleotide sequence: TGTGCCAGCAGCAAAGCGCGACAGGGGCGAGGCTCTGGAAACACCATATATTTT. This translates into CASSKARQGRGSGNTIYF.

This clonotype was seen a few times. The chain combines TRBV7-3 with TRBJ2-1; 9 bases fit TRBD2. V shed 8 bases, J shed 6 bases, and the junction held 8 bases outside the gene matches. This CDR3 has 14 residues. Germline CDR1 and CDR2: SGHTA and FQGTGA. CDR3 bases: TGTGCCAGCTCCACTAGCGGGTCTCTCAATGAGCAGTTCTTC. This translates into CASSTSGSLNEQFF.

There are a few counts of this clonotype. The V gene is TRBV5-1, the J gene TRBJ1-2; 7 bases are shared with TRBD1. Trimming took 3 bases from V and 8 from J; bases not matched to a gene: 7. This CDR3 comprises 13 residues. Germline V gene sequence: CDR1 SGHRS, CDR2 YFSETQ. This CDR3 is CASSWGQSLGYTF. The CDR3 DNA is TGCGCCAGCAGCTGGGGACAGAGTCTCGGCTACACCTTC.

This clonotype was seen a handful of times. The V gene is TRBV12-3 or TRBV12-4, the J gene TRBJ1-5; unclear D gene. CDR3 length: 12 residues. Trimming pared 4 bases from V and 5 bases from J, leaving 6 bases between. CDR3 loop: CASSSEDQPQHF. The CDR3 coding sequence is TGTGCCAGCAGTTCCGAGGATCAGCCCCAGCATTTT.

This clonotype was counted only a few times. The V and J genes are TRBV10-1 and TRBJ1-2; D gene uncertain. V lost 5 bases to trimming and J lost 2 bases, with 9 bases between them. Germline loops: CDR1 WNHNN, CDR2 SYGVQD (reference sequence). The CDR3 has 13 residues. This CDR3 reads CASSRTVNYGYTF. CDR3 nucleotides: TGCGCCAGCAGTAGGACGGTGAACTATGGCTACACCTTC.

This clonotype turned up a few times. The rearrangement joins TRBV5-1 to TRBJ2-3; 14 bases map to TRBD2. V lost 4 bases and J lost 7; bases outside the gene matches: 5. CDR3 length equals 15 residues. The germline V gene encodes CDR1 SGHRS and CDR2 YFSETQ. Here the CDR3 reads CASSGGTSGGYTQYF. Here the CDR3 DNA reads TGCGCCAGCAGCGGAGGGACTAGCGGGGGATATACGCAGTATTTT.

The chain carries TRBV5-1 and TRBJ1-4; no clear D gene. The CDR3 loop spans 15 amino acids. In germline, CDR1 is SGHRS, CDR2 YFSETQ. V lost 4 bases, J lost 5 bases, and 15 bases lay in between. CDR3 in amino acids: CASSPRTDGNEKLFF. In DNA form, the CDR3 reads TGCGCCAGCAGCCCCCGGACGGATGGCAATGAAAAACTGTTTTTT.

There are many counts of this clonotype. This chain uses TRBV2 with TRBJ2-5, with unresolved D. The germline gives CDR1 SNHLY, CDR2 FYNNEI. V dropped 4 bases and J dropped 5 bases, with 11 bases sitting between them. The CDR3 runs to 13 residues. The CDR3 loop is CASSGGLFETQYF. CDR3 in DNA: TGTGCCAGCAGTGGTGGGCTCTTCGAGACCCAGTACTTC.

This chain joins TRBV27 and TRBJ1-2; 9 nucleotides align to TRBD1. The CDR3 runs to 14 residues. In germline, CDR1 is MNHEY, CDR2 SMNVEV (reference sequence). J lost 8 bases, V lost 5 bases, and 9 bases had no gene match. As DNA, the CDR3 is TGTGCCAGCAGTCCATCACAGGGGGCCGGAGGCTACACCTTC. Encoded protein: CASSPSQGAGGYTF.

J is TRBJ1-2 and V is TRBV4-3, with D hard to call. The CDR3 has 11 residues. Deletions cut 5 bases from V and 8 bases from J, with 9 bases between. CDR1 is LGHNA, CDR2 YSLEER, per germline. CDR3 nucleotides: TGCGCCAGCAGCTCCCAACGAGGCTACACCTTC. This translates into CASSSQRGYTF.

The chain couples TRBV4-1 to TRBJ2-1; a weak D match, TRBD1 (6 bases). This CDR3 has 12 residues. CDR1 is MGHRA and CDR2 is YSYEKL in the germline V gene. The V and J ends lost 4 bases and 15 bases respectively, with 16 bases between them. CDR3 sequence: CASSPLGWGRFF. The CDR3 DNA sequence: TGCGCCAGCAGCCCGCTCGGGTGGGGGCGGTTCTTC.

This clonotype was recorded many times. This CDR3 is CASSPRDRRGTEAFF. For the CDR3, the DNA is TGTGCCAGCAGTCCTAGGGACAGGCGGGGCACTGAAGCTTTCTTT. The chain couples TRBV12-3 or TRBV12-4 to TRBJ1-1, with 8 bases lining up with TRBD1. This CDR3 spans 15 amino acids. V dropped 5 bases and J dropped 4; count of bases not matched to a gene: 9.

This clonotype was seen more than once but under ten times. The chain couples TRBV4-1 to TRBJ1-1, with TRBD1 identical over 8 bases. V shed 1 base and J 5 bases; nucleotides not matched to a gene: 6. Germline CDR1 is MGHRA and CDR2 is YSYEKL. This CDR3 contains 15 residues. For the CDR3, the DNA is TGCGCCAGCAGCCAAGGAACAGGGGGACCAACTGAAGCTTTCTTT. Protein: CASSQGTGGPTEAFF.

This clonotype was seen repeatedly, ten times or more. The chain has TRBV20-1 and TRBJ1-4, with a tentative D call TRBD1 (5 bases). The CDR3 spans 19 residues. Trimming pared 4 bases from V and 7 bases from J, leaving 31 bases between. In germline, CDR1 is DFQATT, CDR2 SNEGSKA (reference sequence). This CDR3 reads CSATQADWVWPCQGEKLFF. In nucleotides, the CDR3 is TGCAGTGCTACCCAGGCCGATTGGGTGTGGCCTTGCCAGGGTGAAAAACTGTTTTTT.

V is TRBV6-6 and J is TRBJ2-7; D possibly corresponds to TRBD1 (5 bases). This CDR3 has 16 amino acids. The V gene's germline CDR1 is MNHNY and CDR2 SVGAGI (reference sequence). V lost 1 base and J lost 0, with 13 bases in between. The CDR3 DNA is TGTGCCAGCAGTTACTTGGGGCACGCGAGCTCCTACGAGCAGTACTTC. It encodes CASSYLGHASSYEQYF.

This clonotype was counted ten times or more. The J gene is TRBJ2-7, the V gene TRBV12-3 or TRBV12-4, with D tentatively TRBD2 (6 bases). This CDR3 region has 13 residues. Trimming took 3 bases from V and 4 from J, leaving 10 bases between them. CDR3 sequence: CASSFLGTYEQYV. The CDR3 DNA follows: TGTGCCAGCAGTTTCCTCGGGACTTACGAGCAGTACGTC.

This clonotype was counted at least ten times. The chain uses TRBV28 and TRBJ2-1; 12 bases line up with TRBD2. This CDR3 has 16 residues. J lost 7 bases, V lost 4 bases, and 8 bases had no gene match. Germline CDR1 MDHEN, CDR2 SYDVKM. CDR3 sequence: CASSSAGLAGRNEQFF. The CDR3 bases are TGTGCCAGCAGTTCTGCCGGACTAGCGGGGCGGAATGAGCAGTTCTTC.

V gene TRBV4-1 combines with J gene TRBJ1-4; 7 positions match TRBD1. Looked up from germline, CDR1 is MGHRA and CDR2 is YSYEKL. V was pared by 6 bases and J by 10 bases, with 14 bases of the junction left unmatched. The CDR3 totals 15 residues. The chain's CDR3 is CASRIPGQRRGKLFF. For the CDR3, the DNA is TGCGCCAGCAGAATCCCGGGACAGAGAAGGGGAAAACTGTTTTTT.